This T cell receptor beta chain was retrieved from a study of response to subunit inactivated influenza vaccine. Study conclusions and caveats: It was the authors' suggestion that each seasonal influenza vaccination recruits few new T cells.

The CDR3 covers 13 residues. The germline V and J ends were trimmed by 2 bases and 4 bases, with 9 bases remaining between them. Per germline, CDR1 SGHTA and CDR2 FQGNSA. MiXCR was run by TCRdb on the RT-PCR reads, yielding one entry per CDR3 protein. The table has more than 700,000 distinct CDR3 sequences, 21% seen once. This clonotype was counted between two and nine times. Its antigen is not known. The TCR was taken from a man aged 50 to 60 who received an inactivated influenza vaccine. The V and J genes are TRBV7-2 and TRBJ2-7; D may be TRBD2 (5 bases). Here the sequenced sample was PBMCs from blood, taken around 5 days after vaccination. The CDR3 protein is CASSLIPGYEQYF. Written as DNA, the CDR3 is TGTGCCAGCAGCTTAATTCCGGGATACGAGCAGTACTTC.